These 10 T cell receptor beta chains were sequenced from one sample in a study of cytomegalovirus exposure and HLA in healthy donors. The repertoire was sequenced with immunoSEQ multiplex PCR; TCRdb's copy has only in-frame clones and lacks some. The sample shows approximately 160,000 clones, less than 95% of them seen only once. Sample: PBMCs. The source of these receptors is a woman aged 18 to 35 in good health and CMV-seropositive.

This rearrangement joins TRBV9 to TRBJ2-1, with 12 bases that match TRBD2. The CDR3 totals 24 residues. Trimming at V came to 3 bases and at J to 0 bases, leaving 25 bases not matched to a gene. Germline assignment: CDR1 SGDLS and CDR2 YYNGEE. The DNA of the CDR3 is TGTGCCAGCAGCGCGGGGGCTAGCGGGAGGGCAAGCTCTCCCACTATCCGCTCCTACAATGAGCAGTTCTTC. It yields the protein CASSAGASGRASSPTIRSYNEQFF.

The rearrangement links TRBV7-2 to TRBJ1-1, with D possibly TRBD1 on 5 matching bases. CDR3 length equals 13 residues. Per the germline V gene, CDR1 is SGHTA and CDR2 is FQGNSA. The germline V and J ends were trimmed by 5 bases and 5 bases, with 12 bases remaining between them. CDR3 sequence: CASSGPGRTEAFF. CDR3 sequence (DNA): TGTGCCAGCAGCGGGCCAGGGAGGACTGAAGCTTTCTTT.

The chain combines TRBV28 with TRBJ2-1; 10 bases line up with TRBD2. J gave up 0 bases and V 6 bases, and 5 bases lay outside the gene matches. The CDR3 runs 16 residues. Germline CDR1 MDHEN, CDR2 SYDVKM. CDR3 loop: CASSLRTSGSYNEQFF. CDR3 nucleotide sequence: TGTGCCAGCAGCCTTCGGACTAGCGGCTCCTACAATGAGCAGTTCTTC.

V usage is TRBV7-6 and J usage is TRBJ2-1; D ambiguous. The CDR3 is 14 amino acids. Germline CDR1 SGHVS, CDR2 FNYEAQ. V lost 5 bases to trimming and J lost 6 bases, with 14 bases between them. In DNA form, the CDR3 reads TGTGCCAGCAGCCTCCGACCCGCGGCCAATGAGCAGTTCTTC. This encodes CASSLRPAANEQFF. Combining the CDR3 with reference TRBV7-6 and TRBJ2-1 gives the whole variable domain GAGVSQSPRYKVTKRGQDVALRCDPISGHVSLYWYRQALGQGPEFLTYFNYEAQQDKSGLPNDRFSAERPEGSISTLTIQRTEQRDSAMYRCASSLRPAANEQFFGPGTRLTVL.

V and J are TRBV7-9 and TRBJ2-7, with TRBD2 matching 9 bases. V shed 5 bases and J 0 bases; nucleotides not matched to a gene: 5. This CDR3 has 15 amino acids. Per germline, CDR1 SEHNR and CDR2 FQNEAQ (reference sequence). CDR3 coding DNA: TGTGCCAGCAGCCCCCTTAGCGGGAGCTCCTACGAGCAGTACTTC. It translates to CASSPLSGSSYEQYF.

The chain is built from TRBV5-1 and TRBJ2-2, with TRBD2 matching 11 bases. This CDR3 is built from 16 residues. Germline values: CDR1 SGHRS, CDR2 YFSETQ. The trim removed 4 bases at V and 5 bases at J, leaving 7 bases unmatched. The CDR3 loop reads CASSPVTSGVTGELFF. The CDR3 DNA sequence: TGCGCCAGCAGCCCTGTGACTAGCGGGGTTACCGGGGAGCTGTTTTTT.

CDR3 in DNA: TGTGCCAGCAGTTACCTGACACCTGGCACAGATACGCAGTATTTT. Translating gives CASSYLTPGTDTQYF. The gene calls are TRBV28 and TRBJ2-3, with D unresolved. V was trimmed by 4 bases and J by 1 base, leaving 12 bases between them. CDR1 is MDHEN and CDR2 is SYDVKM in the germline V gene. CDR3 length equals 15 residues.

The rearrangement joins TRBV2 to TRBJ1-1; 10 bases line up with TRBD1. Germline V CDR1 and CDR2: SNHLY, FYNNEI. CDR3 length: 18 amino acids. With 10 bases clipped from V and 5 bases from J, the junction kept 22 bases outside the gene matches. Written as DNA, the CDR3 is TGTGCCATTTCCGGGACAGGGGCCGCGGAGGAAAGATGGACTGAAGCTTTCTTT. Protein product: CAISGTGAAEERWTEAFF.

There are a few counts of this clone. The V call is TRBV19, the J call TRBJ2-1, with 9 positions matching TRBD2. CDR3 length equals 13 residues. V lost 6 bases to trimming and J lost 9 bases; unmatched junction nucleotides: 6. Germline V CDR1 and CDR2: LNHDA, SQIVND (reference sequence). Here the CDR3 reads CASSLAGWSEQFF. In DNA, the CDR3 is TGTGCCAGTAGCCTAGCGGGGTGGAGTGAGCAGTTCTTC.

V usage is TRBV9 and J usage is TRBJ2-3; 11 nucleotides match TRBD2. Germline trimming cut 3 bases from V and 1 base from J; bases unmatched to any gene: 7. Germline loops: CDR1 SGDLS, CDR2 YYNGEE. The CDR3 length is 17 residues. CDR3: CASSEDLGLAGTDTQYF. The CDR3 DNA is TGTGCCAGCAGCGAAGACCTGGGACTAGCGGGCACAGATACGCAGTATTTT.